This T cell receptor beta chain was sequenced for a study of T cell changes during pregnancy in multiple sclerosis. This table comes from immunoSEQ multiplex PCR, and its TCRdb copy is limited to in-frame clones, with some not included. The sample includes around 49,000 clones, approximately 95% of them seen just once. The TCR was taken from a female donor with multiple sclerosis, enrolled in a pregnancy study. Sample: CD8+ T cells from peripheral blood mononuclear cells, taken in the first trimester of pregnancy.

CDR3 DNA: TGCGCCAGCACTCAGGGGGGCTACGAGCAGTACTTC. Translated, it gives CASTQGGYEQYF. The genes are TRBV10-2 and TRBJ2-7; D may be TRBD1 (7 bases). The CDR3 has 12 amino acids. CDR1 WSHSY and CDR2 SAAADI come from the germline V gene. V lost 7 bases and J lost 3, with 10 bases in between.